The 22 T cell receptor beta chains reported below all come from one sample, sequenced in a study of prognosis after radiotherapy for stage I lung cancer. From genomic DNA, TCR beta CDR3 was amplified by two-round multiplex PCR. First-round PCR employed TRBV- and TRBJ-specific primers for each gene. MiXCR, applied by TCRdb to the multiplex PCR reads, yields one record per CDR3 protein. The sample has over 13,000 distinct CDR3 sequences, 25% to 30% seen once. The input for sequencing was PBMCs, taken before or after stereotactic body radiation therapy (not recorded which). These receptors were collected from a donor aged 50 or older with non-small cell lung cancer.

This clonotype was seen repeatedly, ten times or more. The rearrangement uses TRBV2 and TRBJ1-2; D unresolved. Trimming left V 1 base short and J 7 bases short, with 13 bases between. The CDR3 totals 14 residues. Germline CDR1 SNHLY, CDR2 FYNNEI. The CDR3 here is CASSEEQFGGGYTF. CDR3 coding DNA: TGTGCCAGCAGTGAAGAACAGTTTGGTGGTGGCTACACCTTC.

This clonotype was observed at least ten times. The chain uses TRBV5-4 and TRBJ1-2; the D is unclear. V was cut by 4 bases and J by 4 bases, with 11 bases left in between. Germline-derived CDR1 and CDR2 are SGHNT and YYREEE (reference sequence). The CDR3 totals 13 residues. The CDR3 is CASSARTVYGYTF. The CDR3 coding sequence is TGTGCCAGCAGCGCCCGGACTGTCTATGGCTACACCTTC.

Turning to this clonotype: Only one base separates this from a far larger clonotype, so it likely reflects a read error. The chain joins TRBV2 to TRBJ2-1; no firm D call. The J call may be mistaken, given a closer DNA end match to TRBJ2-5. This CDR3 has 14 residues. Germline assignment: CDR1 SNHLY and CDR2 FYNNEI. The CDR3 loop is CASNNPGRQDTQYF. DNA of the CDR3: TGTGCCAGCAATAACCCCGGCAGGCAAGATACCCAGTACTTC.

This clonotype was recorded at least ten times. V usage is TRBV20-1 and J usage is TRBJ1-1; no clear D gene. The CDR3 is 14 amino acids. Germline V gene sequence: CDR1 DFQATT, CDR2 SNEGSKA (reference sequence). Trimming pared 3 bases from V and 6 bases from J, leaving 17 bases between. As DNA, the CDR3 is TGCAGTGCTAGGGGAATGTTAGTCAGGCCTGAAGCTTTCTTT. Translating gives CSARGMLVRPEAFF.

As concerns this clonotype: This likely reflects a read error, since a far larger clone is one base away. The J gene is TRBJ2-7, the V gene TRBV6-8; 7 nucleotides line up with TRBD1. The CDR3 runs 13 residues. The junction had 8 bases not matched to a gene; V was cut back by 10 bases and J by 2 bases. The V gene's germline CDR1 is MNHGY and CDR2 SAAAGT. The CDR3: CAIRNGQAYEQYF. Written as DNA, the CDR3 is TGTGCCATCAGAAACGGACAGGCCTACGAGCAGTACTTC.

This clonotype ranks as medium-sized. The rearrangement joins TRBV6-5 to TRBJ2-1, with 8 bases fitting TRBD2. CDR1 is MNHEY and CDR2 is SVGAGI in the germline V gene. The V segment lost 3 bases and the J segment 6 bases; nucleotides outside the gene matches: 7. CDR3 length: 15 residues. The CDR3 here is CASSYSYGGVNEQFF. The CDR3 nucleotides read TGTGCCAGCAGTTATTCGTACGGGGGGGTCAATGAGCAGTTCTTC.

This clonotype was detected many times. The V gene is TRBV3-1, the J gene TRBJ2-7; TRBD1 aligns across 7 bases. Germline trimming cut 0 bases from V and 2 bases from J; bases unmatched to any gene: 4. Germline V lookup: CDR1 LGHDT, CDR2 YNNKEL (reference sequence). CDR3 length: 15 amino acids. CDR3 region: CASSQDRGKTYEQYF. The CDR3 region has the DNA TGTGCCAGCAGCCAAGACAGGGGGAAGACCTACGAGCAGTACTTC.

This clonotype was detected ten times or more. A much larger clone differs from this one at a single base, so this may be a read error. V usage is TRBV19 and J usage is TRBJ2-3; D remains unclear. This CDR3 spans 12 amino acids. Per germline, CDR1 LNHDA and CDR2 SQIVND (reference sequence). For the CDR3, the DNA is TGTGCCGGTAGTCTAGACACAGATACGCAGTATTTT. This sequence encodes CAGSLDTDTQYF. The entire variable domain, with the rest obtained from reference TRBV19 and TRBJ2-3, is as follows: DGGITQSPKYLFRKEGQNVTLSCEQNLNHDAMYWYRQDPGQGLRLIYYSQIVNDFQKGDIAEGYSVSREKKESFPLTVTSAQKNPTAFYLCAGSLDTDTQYFGPGTRLTVL.

The table lists this clonotype with many counts. This chain connects TRBV3-1 to TRBJ1-5; D not certain. CDR3 length: 16 amino acids. Per germline, CDR1 LGHDT and CDR2 YNNKEL (reference sequence). Trimming stripped 0 bases from V and 1 base from J, with 10 bases between. CDR3 amino acids: CASSQERAASNQPQHF. DNA of the CDR3: TGTGCCAGCAGCCAAGAAAGGGCGGCCAGCAATCAGCCCCAGCATTTT.

The table lists this clonotype with many counts. One junction end does not reproduce the germline sequence, and a read error may be involved. This chain connects TRBV5-1 to TRBJ2-7; 7 positions agree with TRBD1. CDR3 length: 15 residues. CDR1 and CDR2 (germline): SGHRS, YFSETQ. The CDR3 region is CASSLATGSSYEQYF. CDR3 nucleotides: TGTGCCAGCAGCCTTGCGACAGGGAGCTCCTACGAGCAGTACTTC.

This clonotype was observed a single time. A read error is likely here: a far larger clone is one base away. V gene TRBV6-1 combines with J gene TRBJ1-1; D is undetermined. The CDR3 covers 13 residues. CDR1 is MNHNS, CDR2 SASEGT, per germline. The CDR3 DNA is TGTGCCGGCAGCATCTCAGGGAACACTGAAGCTTTCTTT. It specifies CAGSISGNTEAFF.

By sample fraction, this clonotype is medium-sized. V usage is TRBV6-1 and J usage is TRBJ1-5, with D perhaps TRBD1 (5 bases). Trimming shortened V by 6 bases and J by 4 bases, and 13 bases separated the two germline ends. Germline V CDR1 and CDR2: MNHNS, SASEGT. The CDR3 runs to 14 residues. CDR3 in DNA: TGTGCCAGCAGCCCCCGGGACGGGAATCAGCCCCAGCATTTT. As protein: CASSPRDGNQPQHF.

Concerning this clonotype itself: This may be a read error, as it is one base from a much larger clone. This chain links TRBV6-2 or TRBV6-3 with TRBJ2-6, with D perhaps TRBD1 (6 bases). This CDR3 comprises 15 residues. The V end lost 5 bases, the J end lost 4 bases, and 12 bases lay between the germline ends. Germline V gene data show CDR1 as MNHEY and CDR2 as SVGEGT. The CDR3 here is CASSASGAGANVLTF. CDR3 bases: TGTGCCAGCAGTGCCTCAGGGGCCGGGGCCAACGTCCTGACTTTC.

This clonotype was counted many times. The chain couples TRBV10-3 to TRBJ1-5, with a weak D call TRBD1 (6 bases). This CDR3 spans 16 amino acids. The germline V gene has CDR1 ENHRY and CDR2 SYGVKD. The V end lost 0 bases, the J end lost 4 bases, and 13 bases lay between the germline ends. The CDR3 sequence: CAISESGTRNNQPQHF. The CDR3 coding sequence is TGTGCCATCAGTGAGTCAGGGACAAGGAATAATCAGCCCCAGCATTTT.

This clonotype was counted many times. The V gene is TRBV3-1, the J gene TRBJ2-7; TRBD2 agrees at 10 bases. The germline V gene encodes CDR1 LGHDT and CDR2 YNNKEL (reference sequence). The CDR3 runs 15 residues. J was trimmed by 7 bases and V by 1 base; bases with no gene match: 7. This CDR3 is CASSQGGLASGEQYF. CDR3 bases: TGTGCCAGCAGCCAAGGGGGACTAGCGTCGGGGGAGCAGTACTTC.

This clonotype was seen repeatedly, ten times or more. This chain connects TRBV7-6 to TRBJ2-5, with 15 bases aligning to TRBD2. CDR3 length: 18 amino acids. From germline, CDR1 is SGHVS and CDR2 FNYEAQ. V dropped 1 base and J dropped 1; count of bases not matched to a gene: 4. CDR3 in DNA: TGTGCCAGCAGCTTAGGGACTAGCGGGAGGGGGGCCCAAGAGACCCAGTACTTC. Encoded protein: CASSLGTSGRGAQETQYF. The full variable domain, with the rest looked up from reference TRBV7-6 and TRBJ2-5, is GAGVSQSPRYKVTKRGQDVALRCDPISGHVSLYWYRQALGQGPEFLTYFNYEAQQDKSGLPNDRFSAERPEGSISTLTIQRTEQRDSAMYRCASSLGTSGRGAQETQYFGPGTRLLVL.

About this clonotype itself: A far bigger clonotype differs at one base, so this is likely a read error. The chain uses TRBV6-2 or TRBV6-3 and TRBJ2-5; 10 positions agree with TRBD2. Germline lookup yields CDR1 MNHEY and CDR2 SVGEGT. The CDR3 spans 18 residues. V lost 2 bases, J lost 2 bases, and 11 bases stayed unmatched. The CDR3 loop is CASSYGGTSVSGQETQYF. As DNA, the CDR3 is TGTGCCAGCAGTTACGGTGGGACTAGCGTGAGCGGGCAAGAGACCCAGTACTTC.

By proportion, this clonotype is medium-sized. This sequence joins TRBV20-1 and TRBJ2-7; 8 bases map to TRBD2. Germline V gene sequence: CDR1 DFQATT, CDR2 SNEGSKA (reference sequence). The CDR3 covers 14 residues. V lost 6 bases, J lost 1 base, and 8 bases stayed unmatched. This CDR3 reads CSASVTSGSYEQYF. CDR3 bases: TGCAGTGCATCAGTCACTAGCGGATCCTACGAGCAGTACTTC.

This clonotype is medium-sized in the sample. The V and J genes are TRBV10-3 and TRBJ2-1; tentatively, D is TRBD1 or TRBD2 (5 bases each). V lost 0 bases and J 7 bases, leaving 7 bases between the germline ends. CDR3 length: 13 residues. The germline V gene encodes CDR1 ENHRY and CDR2 SYGVKD. CDR3 in amino acids: CAISESWGNEQFF. CDR3 coding DNA: TGTGCCATCAGTGAGTCGTGGGGGAATGAGCAGTTCTTC.

This clonotype is medium-sized (0.01 to 0.1%) in the sample. V is TRBV11-2 and J is TRBJ2-2, with a possible D match to TRBD1 (6 bases). V lost 1 base to trimming and J lost 7 bases, with 13 bases between them. Germline V gives CDR1 SGHAT, CDR2 FQNNGV. This CDR3 contains 15 residues. The CDR3 coding sequence is TGTGCCAGCAGCTTAGTCCCGACCAGGGGCGGGGAGCTGTTTTTT. Amino acid sequence: CASSLVPTRGGELFF.

As for this clonotype: Because the CDR3 is missing its conserved closing phenylalanine or tryptophan, this is likely a read error. This rearrangement joins TRBV20-1 to TRBJ2-7; 9 bases align to TRBD2. The CDR3 has 13 amino acids. V was pared by 3 bases and J by 7 bases, with 7 bases of the junction left unmatched. Germline CDR1 and CDR2: DFQATT and SNEGSKA (reference sequence). CDR3 DNA sequence: TGCAGTGCTAGTGGCGGGAGGGAGGTGGAGCAGTACTAC. Translation gives CSASGGREVEQYY.

This clonotype was seen many times. The V and J genes are TRBV2 and TRBJ1-5, with D possibly matching TRBD1 (5 bases). The CDR3 length is 14 residues. V was clipped by 3 bases and J by 1 base, with 7 bases between them. Per the germline V gene, CDR1 is SNHLY and CDR2 is FYNNEI. In nucleotides, the CDR3 is TGTGCCAGCAGTGAGGGGGGAAGCAATCAGCCCCAGCATTTT. Its protein product is CASSEGGSNQPQHF.